This TCR beta chain was recorded in a study of cytomegalovirus exposure and HLA in healthy donors. Whole-study results and caveats: The majority of TCR sequences were rare, yet some public TCRs appeared in many donors.

The CDR3 covers 15 residues. CDR1 is KGHSH and CDR2 is LQKENI in the germline V gene. V lost 3 bases to trimming and J lost 7 bases; unmatched junction nucleotides: 8. As concerns this clone: Its cognate antigen is unknown.

Clones were read by immunoSEQ multiplex PCR, and TCRdb kept only the in-frame ones, dropping some. The sample contains some 76,000 clones, roughly 94% of which appear only once. This TCR was sampled from a woman younger than 30 in good health and CMV-seropositive. This chain uses TRBV18 with TRBJ1-2, with 10 bases that match TRBD1. Sequencing was performed on PBMCs. Here the CDR3 reads CASSPGTGEYGGYTF. The DNA for the CDR3 is TGTGCCAGCTCACCCGGGACAGGGGAGTATGGTGGCTACACCTTC. Filled out from reference TRBV18 and TRBJ1-2, the complete variable domain reads NAGVMQNPRHLVRRRGQEARLRCSPMKGHSHVYWYRQLPEEGLKFMVYLQKENIIDESGMPKERFSAEFPKEGPSILRIQQVVRGDSAAYFCASSPGTGEYGGYTFGSGTRLTVV.